This TCR beta chain is from a study of OX40 agonist ivuxolimab in advanced cancers. Study-wide context: Allowance was made for prior anti-PD-1, anti-PD-L1 or anti-CTLA-4 therapy, and approximately 41% had some.

Profiling relied on immunoSEQ multiplex PCR, and the TCRdb table lists in-frame clones only, not all of them. Of over 30,000 clones listed, roughly 89% are singletons. This clone appeared once. CDR3 size: 14 residues. In germline, CDR1 is LGHNA, CDR2 YNFKEQ. Trimming stripped 0 bases from V and 6 bases from J, with 11 bases between. This receptor was taken from an adult with an advanced solid tumor such as melanoma, head and neck, liver or kidney cancer. The chain is built from TRBV4-2 and TRBJ1-1, with D uncertain. The source material was CD4+ or CD8+ T cells sorted from blood, sampled in a trial of the OX40 agonist ivuxolimab. This CDR3 is CASSQELVGAEAFF. As DNA, the CDR3 is TGTGCCAGCAGCCAAGAACTCGTCGGGGCTGAAGCTTTCTTT.